This T cell receptor (beta chain) was obtained from a study of blood T cell repertoires in COVID-19. Sequencing was performed with immunoSEQ multiplex PCR; in TCRdb, only in-frame clones are kept and a portion is missing. The sample holds roughly 210,000 clones, around four fifths seen once. V was cut by 5 bases and J by 5 bases, with 17 bases left in between. The CDR3 consists of 15 residues. The V gene's germline CDR1 is SGDLS and CDR2 YYNGEE. The sequence was obtained from a woman at least 80 years old with COVID-19, enrolled during active disease. The V and J genes are TRBV9 and TRBJ2-1, with D maybe TRBD2 (7 bases). Sequencing input: peripheral blood. In DNA, the CDR3 is TGTGCCAGCAGTGGGAGGGCAGGGGTGGACAATGAGCAGTTCTTC. Its translation is CASSGRAGVDNEQFF.